This T cell receptor (beta chain) comes out of a study of sequential checkpoint blockade in melanoma. On the study more broadly: First-line arms were nivolumab then ipilimumab, or the reverse, randomized 1:1.

Clones were read by immunoSEQ multiplex PCR, and TCRdb kept only the in-frame ones, dropping some. The sample has approximately 9,000 clones, around 78% seen once. With 1 base removed from V and 3 bases from J, the gap between germline ends came to 9 bases. The length of the CDR3 is 15 residues. Germline-derived CDR1 and CDR2 are MNHNS and SASEGT. Regarding treatment: randomized to nivolumab then ipilimumab (arm A) or the reverse (arm B). DNA-damaging chemotherapy had not been given to any patient beforehand. The TCR was taken from a human donor with melanoma. Sequenced material: CD8+ T cells sorted from blood (inferred from file names), taken from a patient given nivolumab and ipilimumab in sequence. V usage is TRBV6-1 and J usage is TRBJ2-2; TRBD1 might be the D (6 bases). The CDR3 sequence is CASSEVQGDTGELFF. The CDR3 DNA reads as TGTGCCAGCAGTGAAGTACAGGGTGACACCGGGGAGCTGTTTTTT.